This T cell receptor (beta chain) was identified during a study of cytomegalovirus exposure and HLA in healthy donors. Study results and limitations: A later analysis showed TCR association rates differing by HLA locus, peaking at DRB1 and lowest at HLA-C. Being productive about 87% or about 30% of the time was typical of most TCR beta V segments in an earlier analysis. The study labeled under 200 TCR beta chains cytomegalovirus-associated.

Primers included in the PCR were 60 Vbeta and 13 Jbeta primers. Assay used: immunoSEQ multiplex PCR; TCRdb lists only in-frame clones, some missing. Found here are 150,000 to 200,000 clones, around 75% of them singletons; the top ten hold about 4.7%. The CDR3 runs 15 residues. V lost 4 bases to trimming and J lost 1 base; unmatched junction nucleotides: 5. CDR1 and CDR2 from the germline V gene are SGHNT and YENEEA. As concerns this clone: Its matching antigen is unknown.

The sequence was collected from a man aged 18-30 years in good health and CMV-seropositive. The sample consisted of PBMCs. The V call is TRBV11-3, the J call TRBJ2-3, with TRBD1 matching over 7 bases. The CDR3 protein is CASSYGQERTDTQYF. The CDR3 bases are TGTGCCAGCAGCTACGGACAGGAGCGCACAGATACGCAGTATTTT.